Below are 6 T cell receptor beta chains sequenced from a single sample in a study of early stage breast cancer tumors. The repertoire was sequenced with immunoSEQ multiplex PCR; TCRdb's copy has only in-frame clones and lacks some. The sample contains some 4,500 clones, around two thirds of which appear only once. Material for sequencing was breast tumor tissue. The receptors stem from a person aged 45-65 years with breast cancer.

By sample fraction, this clone is medium-sized. The V and J genes are TRBV7-9 and TRBJ2-6; D uncertain. Germline values: CDR1 SEHNR, CDR2 FQNEAQ (reference sequence). The CDR3 has 19 residues. Trimming removed 5 bases at V and 0 bases at J, with 20 bases between. The CDR3 DNA reads as TGTGCCAGCAGCCAAACAGACCCGTCCGGGTTCTCTGGGGCCAACGTCCTGACTTTC. Amino acid sequence: CASSQTDPSGFSGANVLTF.

This clone was detected only once. V and J are TRBV28 and TRBJ2-1; TRBD1 matches 12 bases. This CDR3 has 13 amino acids. J gave up 14 bases and V 8 bases, and 10 bases lay outside the gene matches. Germline V lookup: CDR1 MDHEN, CDR2 SYDVKM. The CDR3 spells CASLLLGTGGKFF. The CDR3 DNA is TGTGCCAGCCTACTCCTTGGGACAGGGGGCAAGTTCTTC.

This chain links TRBV28 with TRBJ1-2, with 7 positions matching TRBD1. The CDR3 extends over 15 amino acids. V shed 8 bases and J 4 bases; nucleotides not matched to a gene: 13. Germline loops: CDR1 MDHEN, CDR2 SYDVKM. Here the CDR3 reads CASSPGGGGGYGYTF. DNA of the CDR3: TGTGCCAGCTCCCCAGGGGGGGGCGGCGGCTATGGCTACACCTTC.

This clone is categorized as large. This rearrangement joins TRBV5-1 to TRBJ2-7; 10 bases agree with TRBD2. Unmatched junction bases numbered 14, after V lost 1 base and J lost 7 bases. Germline CDR1 and CDR2: SGHRS and YFSETQ. The CDR3 runs to 17 residues. The chain's CDR3 is CASSLTSSGSDLGEQYF. The CDR3 DNA follows: TGCGCCAGCAGCTTGACTTCTAGCGGGAGTGATCTCGGGGAGCAGTACTTC.

The CDR3 coding sequence is TGTGCCAGCAGCATCTGGGGGGGGGCTTTCAATGAGCAGTTCTTC. This codes for CASSIWGGAFNEQFF. This sequence joins TRBV7-2 and TRBJ2-1; possible D gene TRBD2, 7 bases. The CDR3 loop spans 15 amino acids. Germline V gives CDR1 SGHTA, CDR2 FQGNSA. The V and J ends lost 5 bases and 6 bases respectively, with 17 bases between them.

This clone was observed a single time. V is TRBV5-8 and J is TRBJ2-1; a possible D gene is TRBD1 (5 bases). This CDR3 has 14 residues. The germline CDR1 and CDR2 sequences are SGHTS and YDEGEE. With 0 bases removed from V and 1 base from J, the gap between germline ends came to 5 bases. The CDR3, as DNA: TGTGCCAGCAGCTTGGAGGGGTCCTACAATGAGCAGTTCTTC. Its protein product is CASSLEGSYNEQFF.